This T cell receptor (beta chain) was found in a study of T-cell memory formation after mild COVID-19 (dated by TCRdb to the early 2020s). At the level of the whole study: TCR sequence clusters from the two donors were found to be largely donor specific. In two donors, T-cell clones that expanded and contracted after mild COVID-19 were followed by sequencing TCRalpha and TCRbeta repertoires longitudinally. Two young, previously healthy adult volunteers made up the cohort, one male and one female. Study-wide conclusions, independent of this receptor: Whether the second-wave clones peaking on day 37 were SARS-CoV-2 specific was not confirmed. From day 15 to 85, contracting clones showed balanced CD4/CD8 phenotypes, whereas a second wave of clones that expanded from day 15 to 37 leaned towards CD4+. Some responding clones were detected in pre-infection memory, which suggested that pre-existing cross-reactive memory T cells had joined the SARS-CoV-2 response. Only two mild cases were covered by the study, and larger cohorts that include severe cases with pre-infection samples were considered necessary. Contracting CD4+ clones appeared mostly in the CM and EM memory subsets, whereas CD8+ clones were enriched in EMRA.

Inclusive of the bounding cysteine and phenylalanine, the CDR3 is 15 residues long. Of the read, only the CDR3 DNA is kept; its 45 bases are in frame from base 1. Trimming costs V 4 bases and J 13 bases, and their ends lie 23 bases apart. The sample was run on an Illumina NovaSeq 6000. Using 5'RACE with constant-segment primers, TCRalpha and TCRbeta cDNA libraries were constructed, with sample barcodes and unique molecular identifiers added in the process. RNA was extracted from every sample with Trizol reagent. Library amplification was performed in two PCR steps, and a second sample barcode and Illumina TruSeq adapters were introduced in the second step. Sequencing of the libraries was done on an Illumina NovaSeq, producing 2 x 150 bp paired-end reads. In the paper's pipeline: Reads were demultiplexed and collapsed into UMI-guided consensus sequences with migec v1.2.7. Using mixcr v2.1.11, UMI consensuses were aligned to TRA and TRB V and J templates and then assembled into clonotypes. A clonotype was counted as expanded or contracted only when both edgeR and NoisET called the clonotype significant, with the noise models trained on biological replicates. edgeR calls used a false discovery rate-adjusted p below 0.01 and a log2 fold-change threshold of 1. PCA with hierarchical clustering of max-normalized trajectories of the 1000 most abundant clonotypes was used as exploratory dynamics analysis. Each responding clone was given a CD4 or CD8 phenotype based on the CD4+ and CD8+ repertoires, which had been sequenced separately. TCRdb reprocessing: public reads trimmed at Q25 with fastp, clones called with MiXCR, in-frame beta chains kept. Rows matching on CDR3 protein sequence are summarized as one entry with the most common DNA and genes. TCRdb, not the authors, supplied the V and J calls. Recorded for this sample are roughly 510,000 distinct CDR3 sequences; around a sixth of them occurred a single time. Roughly 7.8% of the sample is held by the ten biggest clonotypes.

Ficoll-Paque density gradient centrifugation was the method used to isolate PBMCs. As regards this clonotype: No cognate antigen has been identified for it. No clone much larger than this one lies a single base away; base qualities are absent.

The clonotype was recovered from an adult woman who had mild COVID-19 (a few samples of this study predate the infection). The sample titles of this study are shuffled in the database, so cell type and time point are left out; the donor was told from shared clones. Sequenced input: PBMCs or a T cell subset sorted from them (not recorded which). Here the chain combines TRBV12-3 or TRBV12-4 and TRBJ1-5; the best D guess is TRBD1, with 5 bases matching. The CDR3 region: CASSSIQAIPRAQHF. The sequenced DNA is TGTGCCAGCAGTTCAATACAGGCCATCCCCCGCGCTCAGCATTTT.